This TCR beta chain was obtained from a study of T cell responses to AZD1222 COVID-19 vaccine. Notes on the study in general: Once two AZD1222 doses were given, Spike-specific TCR breadth and depth went up.

Assay: immunoSEQ multiplex PCR; the TCRdb copy retains only in-frame clones and omits some. The repertoire consists of about 130,000 clones, with around 92% occurring once and the leading ten covering 4.2%. A remark on this clone: Its specificity is unknown.

CDR3 length equals 14 residues. The germline gives CDR1 LNHDA, CDR2 SQIVND (reference sequence). V gave up 5 bases and J gave up 7 bases, with 15 bases separating them. This TCR was sampled from an adult in good health. The sample consisted of peripheral blood, taken on day 0 of AZD1222 vaccination. V and J are TRBV19 and TRBJ1-5; maybe TRBD1 (5 bases). The DNA for the CDR3 is TGTGCCAGTAGTGTAGTGTTCGGGGCCCAGCCCCAGCATTTT. It yields the protein CASSVVFGAQPQHF.